The clone carrying this T cell receptor beta chain was observed many times. Its specificity is not known. This sample is drawn from a study of T cell repertoires in cytomegalovirus infection. The wider study: Recently identified HLA-C-restricted and well-studied HLA-B-restricted CMV epitopes were used.

Each CDR3 protein gets one entry after TCRdb re-called the reads with MiXCR. The sample yields about 890,000 distinct CDR3 sequences, about a third seen once. General study points: Identification of carriers of CMV plus the relevant HLA was achieved through cumulative public TCR beta family frequency.

CDR1 is MNHEY and CDR2 is SMNVEV in the germline V gene (reference sequence). This CDR3 is 15 amino acids long. Unmatched junction bases numbered 5, after V lost 5 bases and J lost 4 bases. This sequence joins TRBV27 and TRBJ2-1; TRBD2 agrees at 10 bases. Sequenced material: cultured CD8+ T cells from PBMCs, taken from culture after CMV antigen stimulation. This sequence originates from a human donor in good health (CMV status not recorded). Some clones in this sample may be carry-over from other donors' samples. The CDR3 DNA is TGTGCCAGCAGTGCAGCGGGGGGGCCATACAATGAGCAGTTCTTC. Its protein is CASSAAGGPYNEQFF.